The text below deals with one T cell receptor (beta chain). As yet, its antigen is unknown. The entry originates in a study of PD-1 blockade in classical Hodgkin lymphoma. Study findings and constraints: Repertoire differences lack defined causes, possibly disease activity or prior therapy. The study reported lower baseline TCR diversity in newly diagnosed patients than in healthy donors.

Time point meaning: cycle 4 day 1 (C4D1), after 5 to 7 weeks of nivolumab. Every patient experienced relapse after autologous stem cell transplantation, and brentuximab vedotin exposure varied. Thawed PBMCs were the source of CD8+ T cells, obtained through magnetic negative selection. CDR1 and CDR2 (germline): SEHNR, FQNEAQ (reference sequence). The CDR3 length is 15 residues. The V end lost 5 bases, the J end lost 2 bases, and 15 bases lay between the germline ends. The table came from immunoSEQ multiplex PCR; TCRdb's copy has only in-frame clones and leaves some out. This sample yields thousands of clones, of which roughly 80% are seen a single time; about a quarter belongs to the top ten.

The material was CD8+ T cells from blood, obtained before the fourth cycle of nivolumab. The chain joins TRBV7-9 to TRBJ1-1; TRBD1 might be the D (5 bases). The sequence was obtained from a human donor with classical Hodgkin lymphoma. The CDR3 here is CASSPRGSFNTEAFF. For the CDR3, the DNA is TGTGCCAGCAGCCCTCGGGGCAGCTTTAACACTGAAGCTTTCTTT.